This T cell receptor (beta chain) was recorded in a study of shared clonotypes between healthy human individuals. Findings and caveats of the study: Rarefaction exposed incomplete sorted-subset sequencing despite large depth. Naive CD4 clonotypes overlapped across a handful of donors at approximately 4.5%.

TCRdb keeps only in-frame clones here, not all; method: immunoSEQ multiplex PCR. The sample shows approximately 2.4 million clones, around 95% of them seen only once. Germline V gives CDR1 SGHNT, CDR2 YYREEE (reference sequence). J was trimmed by 7 bases and V by 5 bases; bases with no gene match: 7. The CDR3 has 16 residues. To note about this clone: What it binds is not known.

This clonotype was sampled from a man between 18 and 29 years old in good health. The rearrangement joins TRBV5-4 to TRBJ2-2; TRBD2 agrees at 14 bases. The sequenced sample consisted of naive CD4+ T cells sorted from blood. The subset denotes: CD45RA+ positively selected. The CDR3 loop is CASRTSGRAEDGELFF. DNA of the CDR3: TGTGCCAGCAGGACTAGCGGGAGGGCCGAGGACGGGGAGCTGTTTTTT.